This passage covers 8 T cell receptor beta chains from one sample sequenced in a study of T and B cells in COVID-19 patients. Multiplex PCR with BIOMED2 TRB-A/B primer pools amplified TRB rearrangements. Using its own MiXCR run on the multiplex PCR reads, TCRdb lists one record per CDR3 protein. The sample carries approximately 16,000 distinct CDR3 sequences, about a quarter recorded once. From blood, about 220-500 ng of genomic DNA served as TRB template. Sequences were obtained from blood. These receptors all come from a human donor who had recovered from COVID-19.

This clonotype has just a few counts. The V call is TRBV6-5, the J call TRBJ1-1; a weak D match, TRBD1 (5 bases). Germline CDR1 reads MNHEY; CDR2 reads SVGAGI. Trimming took 9 bases from V and 5 from J, leaving 19 bases between them. CDR3 length equals 14 residues. In nucleotides, the CDR3 is TGTGCCAGAGGGCAGGGCCGTCTGTGGACTGAAGCTTTCTTT. This codes for CARGQGRLWTEAFF.

The rearrangement links TRBV6-2 or TRBV6-3 to TRBJ2-7; D may correspond to TRBD1 or TRBD2 (5 bases each). This CDR3 is built from 16 residues. In germline, CDR1 is MNHEY, CDR2 SVGEGT. The V and J ends lost 4 bases and 3 bases respectively, with 19 bases between them. The CDR3 DNA is TGTGCCAGCAGTTTCGGGACGGGGAAGGGGAGCTACGAGCAGTACTTC. It yields the protein CASSFGTGKGSYEQYF.

The J gene is TRBJ1-5, the V gene TRBV18; TRBD1 is a possible D gene (5 bases). This CDR3 has 15 residues. Trimming stripped 6 bases from V and 7 bases from J, with 19 bases between. CDR1 is KGHSH and CDR2 is LQKENI in the germline V gene. The CDR3 loop reads CASSGRDQRGQPQHF. DNA of the CDR3: TGTGCCAGCTCGGGACGGGACCAACGGGGGCAGCCCCAGCATTTT.

The gene calls are TRBV20-1 and TRBJ2-1; TRBD2 aligns across 11 bases. The CDR3 covers 16 residues. Germline loops: CDR1 DFQATT, CDR2 SNEGSKA (reference sequence). V trimming: 5 bases; J trimming: 4 bases; junction bases outside the gene matches: 10. The CDR3: CSAGTLAGGRYNEQFF. The DNA of the CDR3 is TGCAGTGCTGGAACGTTAGCGGGGGGGCGTTACAATGAGCAGTTCTTC.

This chain joins TRBV20-1 and TRBJ2-3; unclear D gene. CDR3 length equals 16 residues. Germline V CDR1 and CDR2: DFQATT, SNEGSKA (reference sequence). V lost 0 bases to trimming and J lost 2 bases, with 15 bases between them. CDR3 sequence (DNA): TGCAGTGCTAGAGAACCTTTAGGCGGCTCCACAGATACGCAGTATTTT. As protein: CSAREPLGGSTDTQYF.

This clonotype is medium-sized in the sample. This chain joins TRBV11-1 and TRBJ2-1; possibly TRBD1 for D (6 bases). V lost 1 base, J lost 13 bases, and 14 bases lay in between. The CDR3 extends over 13 amino acids. CDR1 and CDR2 (germline): SGHAT, FQDESV (reference sequence). CDR3 DNA sequence: TGTGCCAGCAGCTTAGAAATTCTGACAGGACAGTTCTTC. Protein sequence: CASSLEILTGQFF.

This clonotype appeared many times. V and J are TRBV6-5 and TRBJ2-5, with TRBD2 identical over 8 bases. The V segment lost 6 bases and the J segment 1 base; nucleotides outside the gene matches: 4. CDR3 length equals 14 residues. Germline CDR1 reads MNHEY; CDR2 reads SVGAGI. As DNA, the CDR3 is TGTGCCAGCAGAGGGGGACTAGGCCAAGAGACCCAGTACTTC. It yields the protein CASRGGLGQETQYF.

This rearrangement joins TRBV5-1 to TRBJ2-6; 9 nucleotides match TRBD2. This CDR3 is 19 amino acids long. V lost 3 bases, J lost 2 bases, and 12 bases stayed unmatched. Germline CDR1 and CDR2: SGHRS and YFSETQ. CDR3 nucleotide sequence: TGCGCCAGCAGCTCCCTGGGTAGCGGGGGCACGACTGGGGCCAACGTCCTGACTTTC. Translating gives CASSSLGSGGTTGANVLTF.